Included here is one TCR beta chain sequence, with context. The data derive from a study of PD-L1 blockade in urothelial cancer. At the level of the study: Median blood clonality was roughly 0.088, with 82,636 unique TCRs.

As for time point: pretreatment peripheral blood. All patients carried locally advanced or metastatic urothelial carcinoma. The V segment lost 6 bases and the J segment 2 bases; nucleotides outside the gene matches: 6. This CDR3 has 14 residues. CDR1 SEHNR and CDR2 FQNEAQ come from the germline V gene (reference sequence). Sequenced by immunoSEQ multiplex PCR; TCRdb stores in-frame clones only, minus some. The sample includes under 95,000 clones, roughly 84% of them seen just once. This sequence joins TRBV7-9 and TRBJ2-7; TRBD2 matches at 8 bases. Source: PBMCs, taken around atezolizumab (anti-PD-L1) treatment. This clonotype was sampled from a woman aged 65 to 85 with urothelial cancer. The CDR3 DNA sequence: TGTGCCAGCAGTGTAGCGGGGATGCCCTACGAGCAGTACTTC. It codes for CASSVAGMPYEQYF.